This T cell receptor beta chain is from a study of T cells expressing NK-cell markers. CDR1 and CDR2 from the germline V gene are SNHLY and FYNNEI. This CDR3 is built from 14 residues. Points on this clonotype: The antigen remains unidentified.

Scientists made TCR beta cDNA using 5'RACE template switching with UMIs. No DNA is given; TCRdb re-called the 5' RACE reads and lists each CDR3 protein once. The ten top clones account for roughly 5.2%, within a sample of some 340,000 distinct CDR3 sequences. Regarding the study as a whole: Among CD8+ T cells from about six donors, dominant NKG2C+ clonotypes accounted for about 1.0-7.0%. Dominance of the CD3+CD56-NKG2C+ fraction by these clonotypes also held in a handful of donors.

This TCR was sampled from a man aged 18-75 years in good health. The chain links TRBV2 to TRBJ1-5; absent DNA, TCRdb's TRBD1 call cannot be checked. The sequencing sample was made of blood T cells: a sorted CD56 or NKG2C T cell subset, CD4+ or CD8+ T cells, or bulk PBMC T cells (not recorded which). CDR3 protein: CASSLQGSRQPQHF.